This TCR beta chain appears in the sequencing data of a study of cytomegalovirus exposure and HLA in healthy donors. Looked up from germline, CDR1 is SGHRS and CDR2 is YFSETQ. The CDR3 loop spans 16 amino acids. The germline V and J ends were trimmed by 0 bases and 4 bases, with 14 bases remaining between them. Study-level points and caveats: A few CMV-associated chains proved CMV antigen-specific in vitro. Within the data, a cluster of highly shared sequence variants was likely a sequencing artifact. Sequencing depth across donors, presence/absence analyses assumed, was roughly uniform.

With 60 Vbeta and 13 Jbeta primers, the PCR was carried out. Some clones are missing from TCRdb's copy, which holds only in-frame ones; the method was immunoSEQ multiplex PCR. Here the sample spans 200,000 to 250,000 clones, almost 70% being singletons. With regard to this clone: The antigen remains unidentified.

The V and J genes are TRBV5-1 and TRBJ1-3; D perhaps matches TRBD1 (6 bases). Sequenced: PBMCs. The receptor's source is a man in his forties in good health and CMV-seropositive. CDR3 amino acids: CASSLAGGAQGNTIYF. The DNA for the CDR3 is TGCGCCAGCAGCTTGGCCGGGGGGGCGCAGGGAAACACCATATATTTT.